The 24 T cell receptor beta chains in this list originate from one sample, sequenced in a study of blood T cell repertoires in COVID-19. The method was immunoSEQ multiplex PCR; TCRdb's version includes in-frame clones alone and lacks a portion of them. Here the sample spans around 300,000 clones, about nine tenths being singletons. Input material: PBMCs or T cells enriched from blood (not recorded which). These receptor sequences come from a woman aged 55-69 years who had recovered from COVID-19.

This chain uses TRBV9 with TRBJ2-3; no clear D gene. This CDR3 region has 14 residues. CDR1 and CDR2 (germline): SGDLS, YYNGEE. Trimming took off 4 bases at V and 0 bases at J, with 9 bases between the two ends. The CDR3, as DNA: TGTGCCAGCAGCATAACCGGGAGCACAGATACGCAGTATTTT. This gives the protein CASSITGSTDTQYF.

V and J are TRBV5-1 and TRBJ1-6, with D possibly being TRBD1 (5 bases). Germline V CDR1 and CDR2: SGHRS, YFSETQ. This CDR3 comprises 12 residues. Trimming took 4 bases from V and 9 from J, leaving 8 bases between them. CDR3: CASSDTGSPLHF. CDR3 DNA sequence: TGCGCCAGCAGCGATACAGGTTCACCCCTCCACTTT. Together with reference TRBV5-1 and TRBJ1-6, the CDR3 gives the full variable domain: KAGVTQTPRYLIKTRGQQVTLSCSPISGHRSVSWYQQTPGQGLQFLFEYFSETQRNKGNFPGRFSGRQFSNSRSEMNVSTLELGDSALYLCASSDTGSPLHFGNGTRLTVT.

V is TRBV19 and J is TRBJ2-7, with D tentatively TRBD1 (5 bases). Germline CDR1 and CDR2: LNHDA and SQIVND (reference sequence). The CDR3 spans 14 residues. V was trimmed by 4 bases and J by 3 bases, leaving 13 bases between them. The CDR3 loop is CASSTGAGFYEQYF. In DNA form, the CDR3 reads TGTGCCAGTAGTACTGGGGCAGGGTTCTACGAGCAGTACTTC.

V is TRBV6-5 and J is TRBJ1-2; D possibly corresponds to TRBD1 (6 bases). The CDR3 covers 12 residues. Germline V gives CDR1 MNHEY, CDR2 SVGAGI. Trimming cost V 8 bases and J 8 bases, with 15 bases left between them. CDR3 nucleotide sequence: TGTGCCAGCCTCGAGGGGGGGATCGGCTACACCTTC. It codes for CASLEGGIGYTF.

This rearrangement joins TRBV29-1 to TRBJ1-5; 8 bases match TRBD1. From germline, CDR1 is SQVTM and CDR2 ANQGSEA. V shed 6 bases and J 2 bases; nucleotides not matched to a gene: 6. CDR3 size: 14 residues. CDR3 amino acids: CSVQSTGGNQPQHF. CDR3 nucleotide sequence: TGCAGCGTCCAATCGACAGGGGGCAATCAGCCCCAGCATTTT.

V usage is TRBV6-1 and J usage is TRBJ2-3, with D unclear. Looked up from germline, CDR1 is MNHNS and CDR2 is SASEGT. V was pared by 1 base and J by 9 bases, with 8 bases between. The CDR3 contains 12 residues. The CDR3 spells CASSEGLLTQYF. In nucleotides, the CDR3 is TGTGCCAGCAGTGAAGGACTTCTCACGCAGTATTTT.

The gene calls are TRBV10-1 and TRBJ1-1; TRBD1 matches at 9 bases. Germline values: CDR1 WNHNN, CDR2 SYGVQD (reference sequence). The CDR3 covers 15 residues. The junction had 15 bases not matched to a gene; V was cut back by 8 bases and J by 8 bases. CDR3 DNA: TGCGCCAGCTCCGACAGGGGGGAACTGGAGTTCGAAGCTTTCTTT. It codes for CASSDRGELEFEAFF.

V is TRBV9 and J is TRBJ1-2; D gene ambiguous. CDR1 is SGDLS and CDR2 is YYNGEE in the germline V gene. The CDR3 has 14 residues. The V and J ends lost 3 bases and 4 bases respectively, with 13 bases between them. For the CDR3, the DNA is TGTGCCAGCAGCGCAATCAGAACCGCCTATGGCTACACCTTC. Its protein is CASSAIRTAYGYTF.

The gene calls are TRBV7-9 and TRBJ2-1; 13 bases are a match to TRBD2. The CDR3 is 14 residues long. Germline loops: CDR1 SEHNR, CDR2 FQNEAQ (reference sequence). The junction had 3 bases not matched to a gene; V was cut back by 7 bases and J by 6 bases. Written as DNA, the CDR3 is TGTGCCAGCAAGGGACTAGCGGGACCCAATGAGCAGTTCTTC. Its translation: CASKGLAGPNEQFF.

In this sample, this clone turned up a few times. V gene TRBV9 combines with J gene TRBJ2-3; 10 bases fit TRBD2. The germline V gene has CDR1 SGDLS and CDR2 YYNGEE. The CDR3 has 14 residues. J gave up 4 bases and V 4 bases, and 3 bases lay outside the gene matches. The CDR3 spells CASSLSGGPDTQYF. DNA for the CDR3: TGTGCCAGCAGCCTTAGCGGGGGGCCAGATACGCAGTATTTT.

V and J are TRBV19 and TRBJ1-4; D is undetermined. In germline, CDR1 is LNHDA, CDR2 SQIVND (reference sequence). This CDR3 contains 14 residues. V dropped 6 bases and J dropped 0 bases, with 8 bases sitting between them. The DNA of the CDR3 is TGTGCCAGTAGAAGAGCCTCAACTAATGAAAAACTGTTTTTT. Its translation is CASRRASTNEKLFF.

The genes are TRBV11-3 and TRBJ1-1, with a tentative D call TRBD1 (5 bases). CDR1 and CDR2 (germline): SGHNT, YENEEA. The CDR3 is made up of 14 amino acids. The ends were cut back, 0 bases at V and 8 bases at J, with 13 bases in the middle. Written as DNA, the CDR3 is TGTGCCAGCAGCTTAGAGACGGGGGAGACCGAAGCTTTCTTT. It yields the protein CASSLETGETEAFF. Together with reference TRBV11-3 and TRBJ1-1, the CDR3 gives the full variable domain: EAGVVQSPRYKIIEKKQPVAFWCNPISGHNTLYWYLQNLGQGPELLIRYENEEAVDDSQLPKDRFSAERLKGVDSTLKIQPAELGDSAVYLCASSLETGETEAFFGQGTRLTVV.

V and J are TRBV2 and TRBJ2-2; 7 nucleotides agree with TRBD1. CDR1 is SNHLY and CDR2 is FYNNEI in the germline V gene. The CDR3 loop spans 15 amino acids. J gave up 5 bases and V 6 bases, and 9 bases lay outside the gene matches. This CDR3 reads CASSRDRAGTGELFF. The CDR3 nucleotides are TGTGCCAGCAGCCGTGACAGGGCCGGGACCGGGGAGCTGTTTTTT.

The rearrangement links TRBV9 to TRBJ2-7; possibly TRBD2 for D (6 bases). CDR3 size: 15 residues. Trimming cost V 0 bases and J 0 bases, with 10 bases left between them. Germline loops: CDR1 SGDLS, CDR2 YYNGEE. CDR3 in DNA: TGTGCCAGCAGCGTAGGCGGGGCTAGCTCCTACGAGCAGTACTTC. It is translated as CASSVGGASSYEQYF.

CDR3 sequence (DNA): TGTGCCAGTAGTATAGAGGGAGAGTCCTACAATGAGCAGTTCTTC. Protein sequence: CASSIEGESYNEQFF. The chain joins TRBV19 to TRBJ2-1; D is possibly TRBD2 (5 bases). This CDR3 has 15 amino acids. Germline loops: CDR1 LNHDA, CDR2 SQIVND (reference sequence). Deletions cut 0 bases from V and 1 base from J, with 7 bases between.

The chain carries TRBV18 and TRBJ2-7; perhaps TRBD2 as D (6 bases). Germline CDR1 KGHSH, CDR2 LQKENI. V lost 3 bases to trimming and J lost 1 base, with 7 bases between them. This CDR3 is 13 amino acids long. The chain's CDR3 is CASSPTSSYEQYF. The CDR3 DNA sequence: TGTGCCAGCTCACCGACTAGTTCCTACGAGCAGTACTTC.

The chain couples TRBV27 to TRBJ2-3; tentative D call: TRBD2 (6 bases). The germline V and J ends were trimmed by 5 bases and 3 bases, with 21 bases remaining between them. The CDR3 runs 17 residues. Germline V gives CDR1 MNHEY, CDR2 SMNVEV (reference sequence). The CDR3, as DNA: TGTGCCAGCAGTGACCGACTAGTAACGCTTCCAACAGATACGCAGTATTTT. Its protein is CASSDRLVTLPTDTQYF.

The chain joins TRBV2 to TRBJ2-5, with 10 bases aligning to TRBD2. The trim removed 6 bases at V and 4 bases at J, leaving 5 bases unmatched. This CDR3 has 14 residues. Germline assignment: CDR1 SNHLY and CDR2 FYNNEI. The CDR3 region has the DNA TGTGCCAGCAGAATAGCGGGGGGCCCAGAGACCCAGTACTTC. Amino acids: CASRIAGGPETQYF.

The chain uses TRBV27 and TRBJ2-5; 9 positions agree with TRBD1. The ends lost 6 bases at V and 0 bases at J; junction bases unmatched: 14. The CDR3 covers 18 residues. Germline loops: CDR1 MNHEY, CDR2 SMNVEV (reference sequence). CDR3 in DNA: TGTGCCAGCAGGGGGGCCGGGGACAGGGCGAAGTACCAAGAGACCCAGTACTTC. The encoded protein is CASRGAGDRAKYQETQYF.

The V gene is TRBV14, the J gene TRBJ2-1, with 10 bases aligning to TRBD2. The length of the CDR3 is 16 residues. From germline, CDR1 is SGHDN and CDR2 FVKESK. V shed 2 bases, J shed 4 bases, and the junction held 5 bases outside the gene matches. The CDR3 sequence: CASSQTRTSGYNEQFF. The DNA of the CDR3 is TGTGCCAGCAGCCAAACCCGGACTAGCGGATACAATGAGCAGTTCTTC. The full variable domain, rest sourced from reference TRBV14 and TRBJ2-1, is EAGVTQFPSHSVIEKGQTVTLRCDPISGHDNLYWYRRVMGKEIKFLLHFVKESKQDESGMPNNRFLAERTGGTYSTLKVQPAELEDSGVYFCASSQTRTSGYNEQFFGPGTRLTVL.

This clone appeared once. The chain uses TRBV6-2 or TRBV6-3 and TRBJ2-1, with D possibly matching TRBD2 (6 bases). The V end lost 3 bases, the J end lost 10 bases, and 10 bases lay between the germline ends. This CDR3 contains 12 residues. Germline V CDR1 and CDR2: MNHEY, SVGEGT. Here the CDR3 reads CASSYRRDEQFF. The CDR3 nucleotides read TGTGCCAGCAGTTATCGGAGGGACGAGCAGTTCTTC.

The chain couples TRBV5-4 to TRBJ1-2; TRBD1 is a possible D gene (6 bases). Trimming shortened V by 2 bases and J by 4 bases, and 15 bases separated the two germline ends. CDR1 and CDR2 from the germline V gene are SGHNT and YYREEE (reference sequence). The length of the CDR3 is 15 residues. CDR3 sequence (DNA): TGTGCCAGCAGCTTAGGGGGACCTGGAGGCTATGGCTACACCTTC. Translation: CASSLGGPGGYGYTF.

The chain has TRBV10-3 and TRBJ1-6; TRBD1 might be the D (5 bases). V was pared by 5 bases and J by 9 bases, with 11 bases between. CDR1 ENHRY and CDR2 SYGVKD come from the germline V gene. This CDR3 region has 13 residues. CDR3 loop: CAISPGGGSPLHF. The CDR3 coding sequence is TGTGCCATCAGTCCCGGGGGTGGTTCACCCCTCCACTTT.

This clone is a singleton in its sample. The V gene is TRBV19, the J gene TRBJ1-2; D perhaps matches TRBD1 (6 bases). This CDR3 region has 13 residues. In germline, CDR1 is LNHDA, CDR2 SQIVND (reference sequence). Trimming removed 7 bases from V and 4 bases from J, with 13 bases in between. CDR3 bases: TGTGCCAGTACATGGGGAGGGGGCTATGGCTACACCTTC. Translation: CASTWGGGYGYTF.